This T cell receptor (beta chain) was observed in a study of blood T cell repertoires in COVID-19. Study context: The United States, Italy and Spain provided the acute and convalescent COVID-19 samples. The cDNA or gDNA used as material had been derived from T cells, B-cell-depleted T cells, or PBMCs.

Original processing methods: Amplification of reference gene primers provided the estimated nucleated cell counts. Produced via immunoSEQ multiplex PCR; TCRdb's table is partial and in-frame only. For V, J and clone size, that table is used; D and trimming come from the DNA. Of hundreds of thousands of clones listed, about 91% are singletons. Trimming removed 4 bases at V and 8 bases at J, with 14 bases between. The germline V gene encodes CDR1 LGHNA and CDR2 YSLEER. The CDR3 totals 13 residues. The receptor was isolated from a woman aged 60-75 years with acute or convalescent COVID-19. Sample: peripheral blood. This chain uses TRBV4-3 with TRBJ1-2; D is uncertain. The CDR3 is CASSRGGSEGYTF. The CDR3 nucleotides are TGCGCCAGCAGCCGGGGAGGCAGCGAGGGCTACACCTTC.